Below, one TCR beta chain is given with its context. Germline loops: CDR1 SGHVS, CDR2 FQNEAQ. The CDR3 runs 12 residues. Between the trimmed V and J ends, which lost 5 bases and 12 bases, there was a span of 15 bases. It was with 60 Vbeta and 13 Jbeta primers that the PCR ran. Libraries were prepared by immunoSEQ multiplex PCR; TCRdb keeps only in-frame clonotypes and omits some of them. The table lists over 150,000 clones, 55% to 70% of them singletons. The sample belongs to a study of cytomegalovirus exposure and HLA in healthy donors. This rearrangement joins TRBV7-8 to TRBJ2-3, with unresolved D. The sample was PBMCs. This clonotype was obtained from a woman in her forties in good health and CMV-seropositive. CDR3 nucleotide sequence: TGTGCCAGCAGCCCACTTGGCGGAGTTCAGTATTTT. This gives the protein CASSPLGGVQYF.